These T cell receptor beta chains were read from a single sample in a study of blood T cell repertoires in COVID-19. Using immunoSEQ multiplex PCR, the repertoire was profiled, and TCRdb retains in-frame clones only, with some absent. The table has 310,000 or so clones, around 87% seen once. Sequencing was done on a sample of PBMCs or T cells enriched from blood (not recorded which). The receptors shown here come from a woman younger than 30 with acute COVID-19. The CDR3 runs from the conserved cysteine through the conserved F or W. Fields, in order: CDR3 protein, CDR3 DNA, J gene, clone size, V gene, D gene. A D gene is named only where the DNA matches it firmly. Clone size is shown for a subset of rows, as once, few, many or a class of expanded clone.

cdr3_aa: CATRPRDSAYNEQFF; cdr3_nt: TGTGCCACCCGCCCCCGGGACAGCGCCTACAATGAGCAGTTCTTC; j_call: TRBJ2-1; clone_size: -; v_call: TRBV6-5; d_call: TRBD1
cdr3_aa: CASSPTGDWGGYTF; cdr3_nt: TGTGCCAGCAGTCCTACAGGGGATTGGGGCGGCTACACCTTC; j_call: TRBJ1-2; clone_size: -; v_call: TRBV2; d_call: TRBD1
cdr3_aa: CASSLGFSGSTDTQYF; cdr3_nt: TGTGCCAGCAGCTTAGGCTTCTCGGGGAGCACAGATACGCAGTATTTT; j_call: TRBJ2-3; clone_size: -; v_call: TRBV7-2; d_call: -
cdr3_aa: CSVVMAGGVGSYEQYF; cdr3_nt: TGCAGCGTTGTAATGGCGGGGGGGGTAGGATCCTACGAGCAGTACTTC; j_call: TRBJ2-7; clone_size: -; v_call: TRBV29-1; d_call: TRBD2
cdr3_aa: CASSVAIAGGQETQYF; cdr3_nt: TGTGCCAGCAGCGTAGCCATAGCGGGAGGACAAGAGACCCAGTACTTC; j_call: TRBJ2-5; clone_size: -; v_call: TRBV9; d_call: TRBD2
cdr3_aa: CASSSQAGLTSNEQFF; cdr3_nt: TGTGCCAGCAGCTCCCAAGCGGGACTCACCTCCAATGAGCAGTTCTTC; j_call: TRBJ2-1; clone_size: -; v_call: TRBV7-6; d_call: TRBD2
cdr3_aa: CSVAGREVVQETQYF; cdr3_nt: TGCAGCGTTGCCGGCAGGGAAGTAGTACAAGAGACCCAGTACTTC; j_call: TRBJ2-5; clone_size: -; v_call: TRBV29-1; d_call: -
cdr3_aa: CASSETSGSVPNEQFF; cdr3_nt: TGTGCCAGCAGCGAGACTAGCGGGAGCGTGCCTAATGAGCAGTTCTTC; j_call: TRBJ2-1; clone_size: -; v_call: TRBV9; d_call: TRBD2
cdr3_aa: CASSEEGGSTEAFF; cdr3_nt: TGTGCCAGCAGTGAAGAAGGGGGCAGCACTGAAGCTTTCTTT; j_call: TRBJ1-1; clone_size: -; v_call: TRBV2; d_call: TRBD1
cdr3_aa: CASSKAGPNQPQHF; cdr3_nt: TGTGCCAGCAGCAAAGCAGGGCCCAATCAGCCCCAGCATTTT; j_call: TRBJ1-5; clone_size: -; v_call: TRBV6-5; d_call: -
cdr3_aa: CASSVTSGTDTQYF; cdr3_nt: TGTGCCAGTAGTGTAACTAGCGGCACAGATACGCAGTATTTT; j_call: TRBJ2-3; clone_size: -; v_call: TRBV19; d_call: TRBD2
cdr3_aa: CATSASTGTQISTDTQYF; cdr3_nt: TGTGCCACCAGTGCTTCAACCGGGACTCAGATAAGCACAGATACGCAGTATTTT; j_call: TRBJ2-3; clone_size: -; v_call: TRBV24-1; d_call: -
cdr3_aa: CASSQYIRPGQGGSYEQYF; cdr3_nt: TGTGCCAGCAGCCAATATATCCGGCCGGGGCAGGGGGGTTCCTACGAGCAGTACTTC; j_call: TRBJ2-7; clone_size: -; v_call: TRBV16; d_call: -
cdr3_aa: CASSRPSGTSLYEQFF; cdr3_nt: TGCGCCAGCAGCCGCCCGAGCGGGACTAGCTTATATGAGCAGTTCTTC; j_call: TRBJ2-1; clone_size: -; v_call: TRBV4-1; d_call: TRBD2
cdr3_aa: CASSNGGSYEQYF; cdr3_nt: TGTGCCAGCAGCAACGGCGGGTCCTACGAGCAGTACTTC; j_call: TRBJ2-7; clone_size: -; v_call: TRBV7-8; d_call: -
cdr3_aa: CASSEGTGLYNEQFF; cdr3_nt: TGCGCCAGCAGCGAGGGGACGGGACTTTACAATGAGCAGTTCTTC; j_call: TRBJ2-1; clone_size: -; v_call: TRBV4-3; d_call: -
cdr3_aa: CASSPDRGSYEQYF; cdr3_nt: TGTGCCAGCTCACCGGACAGGGGTTCCTACGAGCAGTACTTC; j_call: TRBJ2-7; clone_size: -; v_call: TRBV18; d_call: TRBD1
cdr3_aa: CASSIAGESPEQFF; cdr3_nt: TGCGCCAGCAGTATAGCGGGAGAGTCTCCTGAGCAGTTCTTC; j_call: TRBJ2-1; clone_size: -; v_call: TRBV4-1; d_call: TRBD2
cdr3_aa: CSVGWSGVSDEQYF; cdr3_nt: TGCAGCGTTGGATGGTCAGGGGTGAGTGACGAGCAGTACTTC; j_call: TRBJ2-7; clone_size: once; v_call: TRBV29-1; d_call: -
cdr3_aa: CASSLVGGQGGDTQYF; cdr3_nt: TGTGCTAGTTCACTAGTGGGGGGACAGGGGGGCGATACGCAGTATTTT; j_call: TRBJ2-3; clone_size: -; v_call: TRBV12-5; d_call: TRBD1
cdr3_aa: CASSQEPGEISGNTIYF; cdr3_nt: TGCGCCAGCAGCCAAGAGCCCGGGGAAATATCTGGAAACACCATATATTTT; j_call: TRBJ1-3; clone_size: few; v_call: TRBV4-1; d_call: -
cdr3_aa: CASSFNVYEQYF; cdr3_nt: TGTGCCAGCAGCTTTAATGTATACGAGCAGTACTTC; j_call: TRBJ2-7; clone_size: -; v_call: TRBV13; d_call: -
cdr3_aa: CASSHQDRLNQPQHF; cdr3_nt: TGCGCCAGCAGCCACCAGGACAGATTGAATCAGCCCCAGCATTTT; j_call: TRBJ1-5; clone_size: few; v_call: TRBV4-1; d_call: -
cdr3_aa: CASSEPPSTGGVRQPQHF; cdr3_nt: TGTGCCAGCAGTGAACCCCCTTCGACAGGGGGCGTCAGGCAGCCCCAGCATTTT; j_call: TRBJ1-5; clone_size: -; v_call: TRBV6-1; d_call: TRBD1
cdr3_aa: CASSFGRTGSNQPQHF; cdr3_nt: TGTGCCAGCAGTTTTGGGAGGACGGGGAGCAATCAGCCCCAGCATTTT; j_call: TRBJ1-5; clone_size: -; v_call: TRBV28; d_call: -
cdr3_aa: CASSSRRIDTEAFF; cdr3_nt: TGTGCCAGCAGCTCGCGGAGAATCGACACTGAAGCTTTCTTT; j_call: TRBJ1-1; clone_size: -; v_call: TRBV13; d_call: -
cdr3_aa: CASSDRGWNSPLHF; cdr3_nt: TGTGCCAGCAGTGACAGGGGTTGGAATTCACCCCTCCACTTT; j_call: TRBJ1-6; clone_size: -; v_call: TRBV6-1; d_call: -
cdr3_aa: CASSLASLIEDIQYF; cdr3_nt: TGCGCCAGCAGCTTAGCGAGTCTGATCGAGGACATTCAGTACTTC; j_call: TRBJ2-4; clone_size: -; v_call: TRBV5-1; d_call: -
cdr3_aa: CASSHPSSGRRAEAFF; cdr3_nt: TGTGCCAGTAGCCACCCATCCTCAGGGCGCCGGGCTGAAGCTTTCTTT; j_call: TRBJ1-1; clone_size: -; v_call: TRBV19; d_call: -
cdr3_aa: CASSEAGTGNEKLFF; cdr3_nt: TGTGCCAGCAGTGAAGCGGGGACAGGGAATGAAAAACTGTTTTTT; j_call: TRBJ1-4; clone_size: -; v_call: TRBV6-1; d_call: TRBD1
cdr3_aa: CASSLGSGGSSYNEQFF; cdr3_nt: TGTGCCAGCAGTTTAGGATCTGGAGGGAGCTCCTACAATGAGCAGTTCTTC; j_call: TRBJ2-1; clone_size: -; v_call: TRBV27; d_call: -
cdr3_aa: CASSPDRGTEAFF; cdr3_nt: TGTGCCAGCAGCCCGGACAGGGGCACTGAAGCTTTCTTT; j_call: TRBJ1-1; clone_size: once; v_call: TRBV5-4; d_call: TRBD1
cdr3_aa: CASSRASGSIGNEQFF; cdr3_nt: TGTGCCAGCAGCCGAGCAAGCGGGAGTATAGGCAATGAGCAGTTCTTC; j_call: TRBJ2-1; clone_size: -; v_call: TRBV3-1/TRBV3-2; d_call: TRBD2
cdr3_aa: CASSSRQGLTGELFF; cdr3_nt: TGCGCCAGCAGCTCACGACAGGGGTTAACCGGGGAGCTGTTTTTT; j_call: TRBJ2-2; clone_size: -; v_call: TRBV5-1; d_call: TRBD1
cdr3_aa: CASSLRQGAAKNIQYF; cdr3_nt: TGCGCCAGCAGCTTGAGGCAGGGGGCGGCCAAAAACATTCAGTACTTC; j_call: TRBJ2-4; clone_size: -; v_call: TRBV5-1; d_call: TRBD1
cdr3_aa: CASSPTADTEAFF; cdr3_nt: TGTGCCAGCTCACCCACAGCGGACACTGAAGCTTTCTTT; j_call: TRBJ1-1; clone_size: -; v_call: TRBV18; d_call: -
cdr3_aa: CASSPSLVPYEQYF; cdr3_nt: TGTGCCAGCAGTCCGTCTCTAGTACCCTACGAGCAGTACTTC; j_call: TRBJ2-7; clone_size: -; v_call: TRBV27; d_call: -
cdr3_aa: CSVEQGVTEAFF; cdr3_nt: TGCAGCGTTGAACAGGGCGTCACTGAAGCTTTCTTT; j_call: TRBJ1-1; clone_size: -; v_call: TRBV29-1; d_call: -
cdr3_aa: CAWSMGLGNTEAFF; cdr3_nt: TGTGCCTGGAGTATGGGACTTGGGAACACTGAAGCTTTCTTT; j_call: TRBJ1-1; clone_size: -; v_call: TRBV30; d_call: -
cdr3_aa: CASSQCRGVTFTDTQYF; cdr3_nt: TGCGCCAGCAGCCAATGCCGCGGGGTCACTTTCACAGATACGCAGTATTTT; j_call: TRBJ2-3; clone_size: -; v_call: TRBV23-1; d_call: -
cdr3_aa: CASSVDAPGLAPPGNEQFF; cdr3_nt: TGTGCCAGCAGCGTAGACGCCCCGGGACTAGCACCCCCGGGCAATGAGCAGTTCTTC; j_call: TRBJ2-1; clone_size: -; v_call: TRBV9; d_call: TRBD2
cdr3_aa: CASRPGGQGFFGNQPQHF; cdr3_nt: TGTGCCAGTAGGCCCGGGGGACAGGGGTTTTTCGGCAATCAGCCCCAGCATTTT; j_call: TRBJ1-5; clone_size: once; v_call: TRBV19; d_call: TRBD1
cdr3_aa: CASSWTGSSYEQYF; cdr3_nt: TGTGCCAGCAGTTGGACGGGGAGCTCCTACGAGCAGTACTTC; j_call: TRBJ2-7; clone_size: -; v_call: TRBV28; d_call: -
cdr3_aa: CASSFAQGRGYEQYF; cdr3_nt: TGCGCCAGCAGCTTTGCACAGGGGCGAGGGTACGAGCAGTACTTC; j_call: TRBJ2-7; clone_size: -; v_call: TRBV5-1; d_call: TRBD1
cdr3_aa: CASSRRQGQTGELFF; cdr3_nt: TGTGCCAGTAGTCGAAGACAGGGGCAGACCGGGGAGCTGTTTTTT; j_call: TRBJ2-2; clone_size: -; v_call: TRBV19; d_call: TRBD1
cdr3_aa: CATQRQGEAFF; cdr3_nt: TGTGCCACCCAGAGACAGGGTGAAGCTTTCTTT; j_call: TRBJ1-1; clone_size: -; v_call: TRBV19; d_call: TRBD1
cdr3_aa: CASSLAGAEQETQYF; cdr3_nt: TGCGCCAGCAGCTTGGCAGGGGCGGAGCAAGAGACCCAGTACTTC; j_call: TRBJ2-5; clone_size: -; v_call: TRBV5-1; d_call: -
cdr3_aa: CASSLLAAGSLLEQYF; cdr3_nt: TGTGCCAGCAGTTTATTAGCGGCTGGGAGTCTCCTCGAGCAGTACTTC; j_call: TRBJ2-7; clone_size: -; v_call: TRBV6-5; d_call: -
cdr3_aa: CASSGDRGRNADTQYF; cdr3_nt: TGTGCCAGCAGCGGGGACAGGGGGCGGAACGCAGATACGCAGTATTTT; j_call: TRBJ2-3; clone_size: -; v_call: TRBV7-9; d_call: TRBD1
cdr3_aa: CASSLDKQEYGYTF; cdr3_nt: TGCGCCAGCAGCTTGGACAAACAGGAATATGGCTACACCTTC; j_call: TRBJ1-2; clone_size: -; v_call: TRBV5-1; d_call: -
cdr3_aa: CASSPNQGRDYGYTF; cdr3_nt: TGTGCCAGCTCACCGAATCAGGGCCGGGACTATGGCTACACCTTC; j_call: TRBJ1-2; clone_size: -; v_call: TRBV18; d_call: -
cdr3_aa: CASSFQRYNSPLHF; cdr3_nt: TGTGCCAGCAGTTTCCAACGGTATAATTCACCCCTCCACTTT; j_call: TRBJ1-6; clone_size: -; v_call: TRBV27; d_call: -
cdr3_aa: CASSRDRGGSKGTDTQYF; cdr3_nt: TGTGCCAGCAGCAGGGACAGGGGGGGTTCGAAAGGCACAGATACGCAGTATTTT; j_call: TRBJ2-3; clone_size: few; v_call: TRBV5-6; d_call: TRBD1